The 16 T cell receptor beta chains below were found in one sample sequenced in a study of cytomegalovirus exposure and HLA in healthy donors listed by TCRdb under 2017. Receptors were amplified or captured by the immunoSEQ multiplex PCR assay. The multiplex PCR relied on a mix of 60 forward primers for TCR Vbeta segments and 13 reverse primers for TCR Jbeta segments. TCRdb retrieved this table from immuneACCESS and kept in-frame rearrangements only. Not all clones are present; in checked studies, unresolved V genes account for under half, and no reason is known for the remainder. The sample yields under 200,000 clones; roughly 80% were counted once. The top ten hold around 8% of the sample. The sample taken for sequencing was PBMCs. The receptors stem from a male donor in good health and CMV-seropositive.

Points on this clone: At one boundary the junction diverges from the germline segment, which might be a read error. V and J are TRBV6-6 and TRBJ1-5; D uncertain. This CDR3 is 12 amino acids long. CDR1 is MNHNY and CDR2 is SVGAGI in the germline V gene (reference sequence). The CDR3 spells CALSEGNQPQHF. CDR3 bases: TGCGCATTATCGGAGGGCAATCAGCCCCAGCATTTT.

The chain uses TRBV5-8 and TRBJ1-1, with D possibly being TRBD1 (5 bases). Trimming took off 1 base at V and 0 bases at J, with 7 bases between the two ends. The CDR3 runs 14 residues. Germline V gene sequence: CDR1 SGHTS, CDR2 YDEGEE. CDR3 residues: CASSLTGMNTEAFF. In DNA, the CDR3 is TGTGCCAGCAGCTTGACAGGCATGAACACTGAAGCTTTCTTT.

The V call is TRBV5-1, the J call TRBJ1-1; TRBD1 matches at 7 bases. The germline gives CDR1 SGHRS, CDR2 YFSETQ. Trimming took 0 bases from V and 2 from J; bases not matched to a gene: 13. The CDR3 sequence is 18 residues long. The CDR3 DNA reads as TGCGCCAGCAGCTTGGGGACAGGTTCGAGAAGGACCAACACTGAAGCTTTCTTT. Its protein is CASSLGTGSRRTNTEAFF.

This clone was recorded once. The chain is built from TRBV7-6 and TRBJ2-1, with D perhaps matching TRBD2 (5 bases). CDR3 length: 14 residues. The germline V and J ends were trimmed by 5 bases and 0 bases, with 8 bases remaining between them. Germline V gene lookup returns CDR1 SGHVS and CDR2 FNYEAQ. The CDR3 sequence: CASSPGNSYNEQFF. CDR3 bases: TGTGCCAGCAGCCCGGGGAACTCCTACAATGAGCAGTTCTTC. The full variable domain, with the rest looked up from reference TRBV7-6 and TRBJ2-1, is GAGVSQSPRYKVTKRGQDVALRCDPISGHVSLYWYRQALGQGPEFLTYFNYEAQQDKSGLPNDRFSAERPEGSISTLTIQRTEQRDSAMYRCASSPGNSYNEQFFGPGTRLTVL.

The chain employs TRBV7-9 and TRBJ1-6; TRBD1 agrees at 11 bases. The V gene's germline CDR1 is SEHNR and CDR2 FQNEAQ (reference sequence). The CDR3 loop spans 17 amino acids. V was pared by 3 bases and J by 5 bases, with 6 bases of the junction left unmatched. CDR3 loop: CASSFGTGGSNNSPLHF. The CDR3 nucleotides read TGTGCCAGCAGCTTTGGGACAGGGGGTTCCAATAATTCACCCCTCCACTTT.

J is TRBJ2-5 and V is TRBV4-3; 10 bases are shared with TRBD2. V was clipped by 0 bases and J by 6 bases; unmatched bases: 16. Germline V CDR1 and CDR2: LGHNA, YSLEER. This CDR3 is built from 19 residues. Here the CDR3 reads CASSQEPPSGGALLKTQYF. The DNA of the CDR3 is TGCGCCAGCAGCCAAGAACCCCCTAGCGGGGGTGCCCTCTTGAAGACCCAGTACTTC.

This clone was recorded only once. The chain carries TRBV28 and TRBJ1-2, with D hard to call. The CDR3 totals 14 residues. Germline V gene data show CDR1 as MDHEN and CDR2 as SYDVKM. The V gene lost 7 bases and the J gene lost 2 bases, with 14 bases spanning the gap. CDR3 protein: CASTRDGSNYGYTF. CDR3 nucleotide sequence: TGTGCCAGCACTCGAGATGGTTCGAACTATGGCTACACCTTC.

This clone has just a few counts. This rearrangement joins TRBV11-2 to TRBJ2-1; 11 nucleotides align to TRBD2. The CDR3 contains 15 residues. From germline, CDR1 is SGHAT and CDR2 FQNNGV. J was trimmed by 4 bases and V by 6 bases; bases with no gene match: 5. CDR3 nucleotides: TGTGCCAGCAGTACCCTAGCGGGGGGTTACAATGAGCAGTTCTTC. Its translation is CASSTLAGGYNEQFF. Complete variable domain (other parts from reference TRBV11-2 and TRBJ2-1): EAGVAQSPRYKIIEKRQSVAFWCNPISGHATLYWYQQILGQGPKLLIQFQNNGVVDDSQLPKDRFSAERLKGVDSTLKIQPAKLEDSAVYLCASSTLAGGYNEQFFGPGTRLTVL.

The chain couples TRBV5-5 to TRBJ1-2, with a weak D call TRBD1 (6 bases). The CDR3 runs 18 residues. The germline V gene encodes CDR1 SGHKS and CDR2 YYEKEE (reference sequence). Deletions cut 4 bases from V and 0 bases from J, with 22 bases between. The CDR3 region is CASSIGTLKGPANYGYTF. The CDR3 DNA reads TGTGCCAGCAGCATAGGGACACTTAAAGGGCCTGCTAACTATGGCTACACCTTC.

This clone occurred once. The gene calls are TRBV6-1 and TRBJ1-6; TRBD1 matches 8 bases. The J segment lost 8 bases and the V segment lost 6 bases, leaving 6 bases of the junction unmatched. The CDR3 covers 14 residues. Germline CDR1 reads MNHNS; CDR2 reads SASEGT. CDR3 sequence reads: CASRKDRDYSPLHF. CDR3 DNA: TGTGCCAGCAGGAAGGACAGGGATTATTCACCCCTCCACTTT.

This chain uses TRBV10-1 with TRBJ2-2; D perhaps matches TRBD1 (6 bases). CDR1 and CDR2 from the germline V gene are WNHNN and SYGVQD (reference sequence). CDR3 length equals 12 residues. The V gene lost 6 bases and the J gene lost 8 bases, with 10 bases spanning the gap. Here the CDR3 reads CASSNRVGELFF. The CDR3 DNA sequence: TGCGCCAGCAGCAACAGGGTAGGGGAGCTGTTTTTT.

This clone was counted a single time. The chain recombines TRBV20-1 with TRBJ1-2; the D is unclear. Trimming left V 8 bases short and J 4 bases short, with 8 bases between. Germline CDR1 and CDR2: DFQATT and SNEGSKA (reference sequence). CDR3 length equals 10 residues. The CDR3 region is CSPRGYGYTF. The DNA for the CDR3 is TGCAGTCCCCGCGGCTATGGCTACACCTTC.

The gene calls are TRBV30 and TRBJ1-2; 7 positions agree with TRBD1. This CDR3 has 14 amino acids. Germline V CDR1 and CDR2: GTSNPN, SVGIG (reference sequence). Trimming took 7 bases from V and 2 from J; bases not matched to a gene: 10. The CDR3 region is CALLTGQPNYGYTF. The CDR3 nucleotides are TGTGCCTTACTAACGGGACAGCCGAACTATGGCTACACCTTC.

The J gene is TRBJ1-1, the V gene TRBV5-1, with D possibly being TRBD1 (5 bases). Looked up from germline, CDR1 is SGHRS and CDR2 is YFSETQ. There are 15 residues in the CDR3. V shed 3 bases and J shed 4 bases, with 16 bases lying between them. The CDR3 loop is CASSWTQGRGTEAFF. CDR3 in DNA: TGCGCCAGCAGCTGGACCCAGGGAAGAGGCACTGAAGCTTTCTTT. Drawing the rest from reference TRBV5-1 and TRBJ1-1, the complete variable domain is KAGVTQTPRYLIKTRGQQVTLSCSPISGHRSVSWYQQTPGQGLQFLFEYFSETQRNKGNFPGRFSGRQFSNSRSEMNVSTLELGDSALYLCASSWTQGRGTEAFFGQGTRLTVV.

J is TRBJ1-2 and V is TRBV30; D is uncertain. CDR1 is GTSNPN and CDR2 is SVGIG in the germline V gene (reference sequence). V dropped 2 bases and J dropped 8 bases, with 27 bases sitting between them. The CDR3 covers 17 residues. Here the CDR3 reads CAWSLERGGLAYLGYTF. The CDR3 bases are TGTGCCTGGAGTCTCGAACGGGGAGGGCTTGCCTATTTGGGCTACACCTTC.

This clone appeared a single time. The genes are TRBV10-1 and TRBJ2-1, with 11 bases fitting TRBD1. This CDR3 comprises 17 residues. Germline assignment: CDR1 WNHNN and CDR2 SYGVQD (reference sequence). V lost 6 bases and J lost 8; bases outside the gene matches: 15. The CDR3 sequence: CASSRTTPGQGVHEQFF. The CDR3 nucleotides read TGCGCCAGCAGCCGTACTACCCCGGGACAGGGGGTACATGAGCAGTTCTTC.